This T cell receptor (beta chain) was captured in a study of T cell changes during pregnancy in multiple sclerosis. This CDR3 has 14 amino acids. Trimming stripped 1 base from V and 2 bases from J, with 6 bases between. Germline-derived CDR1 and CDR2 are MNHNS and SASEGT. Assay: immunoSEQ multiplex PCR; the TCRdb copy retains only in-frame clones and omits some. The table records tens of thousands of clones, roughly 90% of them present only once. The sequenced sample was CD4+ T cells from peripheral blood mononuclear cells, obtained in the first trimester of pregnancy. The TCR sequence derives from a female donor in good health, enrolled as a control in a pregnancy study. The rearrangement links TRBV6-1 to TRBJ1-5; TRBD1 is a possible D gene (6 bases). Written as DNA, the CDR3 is TGTGCCAGCAGTGAAGGACAGGGCAATCAGCCCCAGCATTTT. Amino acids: CASSEGQGNQPQHF.